A selection of T cell receptor beta chains follows, all from one sample in a study of OX40 agonist ivuxolimab in advanced cancers. TCRdb keeps only in-frame clones here, not all; method: immunoSEQ multiplex PCR. The repertoire has 45,000 or so clones, 88% of them found once; the top ten carry 1.1%. The sample was CD4+ or CD8+ T cells sorted from blood, taken in a trial of the OX40 agonist ivuxolimab. These receptors were obtained from an adult with an advanced solid tumor such as melanoma, head and neck, liver or kidney cancer. CDR3s include the opening cysteine and the closing phenylalanine or tryptophan. D genes are given only for firm matches. A clone size is listed for some rows: how often the clone was seen (once, few, many), or a class if it is expanded.

clone size | CDR3 length | J gene | D gene | V gene | CDR3 protein | CDR3 DNA
- | 13 | TRBJ2-2 | TRBD1 | TRBV29-1 | CSAPRQGGGELFF | TGCAGCGCTCCAAGACAGGGCGGCGGGGAGCTGTTTTTT
- | 15 | TRBJ2-5 | - | TRBV18 | CASSPPGQVGETQYF | TGTGCCAGCTCACCTCCGGGACAAGTAGGAGAGACCCAGTACTTC
- | 13 | TRBJ2-5 | - | TRBV10-3 | CAISGTSSETQYF | TGTGCCATCAGCGGGACCTCCTCAGAGACCCAGTACTTC
- | 14 | TRBJ1-1 | TRBD1 | TRBV29-1 | CSVTDRGPYTEAFF | TGCAGCGTAACGGACAGGGGGCCTTACACTGAAGCTTTCTTT
few | 15 | TRBJ2-7 | - | TRBV25-1 | CASSAEGVSSYEQYF | TGTGCCAGCAGTGCGGAGGGCGTTTCTTCCTACGAGCAGTACTTC
- | 12 | TRBJ2-5 | - | TRBV7-2 | CASSLSEETQYF | TGTGCCAGCAGCTTATCCGAGGAGACCCAGTACTTC
- | 16 | TRBJ2-1 | TRBD2 | TRBV2 | CASSKNSGRMSGEQFF | TGTGCCAGCAGTAAAAATAGCGGGAGAATGTCCGGTGAGCAGTTCTTC
- | 14 | TRBJ2-5 | TRBD2 | TRBV5-5 | CASSAGGLSETQYF | TGTGCCAGCAGCGCGGGAGGGCTATCAGAGACCCAGTACTTC
- | 15 | TRBJ2-1 | - | TRBV7-3 | CASSPGRRGLNEQFF | TGTGCCAGCAGCCCGGGACGGAGGGGGCTCAATGAGCAGTTCTTC
- | 13 | TRBJ1-2 | - | TRBV5-1 | CASSLGASGGYTF | TGCGCCAGCAGCTTGGGGGCTTCGGGGGGCTACACCTTC
- | 14 | TRBJ2-5 | - | TRBV28 | CASSRTVGVETQYF | TGTGCCAGCAGCCGCACTGTGGGGGTGGAGACCCAGTACTTC
- | 11 | TRBJ2-3 | - | TRBV7-2 | CASSSADTQYF | TGTGCCAGCAGCTCTGCAGATACGCAGTATTTT
- | 16 | TRBJ1-2 | - | TRBV4-2 | CASSQDWVNPVGGYTF | TGTGCCAGCAGCCAAGATTGGGTGAACCCTGTCGGCGGCTACACCTTC
- | 12 | TRBJ1-5 | TRBD1 | TRBV28 | CASSPRGQLQHF | TGTGCCAGCAGTCCCCGGGGACAGCTCCAGCATTTT
- | 16 | TRBJ2-5 | - | TRBV7-2 | CASSLTGRREQETQYF | TGTGCCAGCAGCTTAACGGGCAGGAGGGAGCAAGAGACCCAGTACTTC
- | 15 | TRBJ2-7 | - | TRBV19 | CASSSPREGDSEQYF | TGTGCCAGTAGTAGCCCCCGCGAAGGGGATAGCGAGCAGTACTTC
- | 15 | TRBJ2-1 | TRBD2 | TRBV5-4 | CASSSASGRAGEQFF | TGTGCCAGCAGCTCGGCTAGCGGGAGAGCCGGGGAGCAGTTCTTC